This T cell receptor (beta chain) was found in a study of prognosis after radiotherapy for stage I lung cancer. The wider study: In 12 to 15 patients the disease was a newly diagnosed primary stage I lung tumor, whereas a few had oligometastatic NSCLC following surgical resection of the primary tumor.

This clonotype was detected ten times or more. Two rounds of multiplex PCR amplified TCR beta CDR3 from genomic DNA. First-round PCR, the initial amplification, used primers specific to each TRBV and TRBJ gene. TCRdb called the multiplex PCR reads again in MiXCR, with one record for every CDR3 protein. This sample has around 30,000 distinct CDR3 sequences, with about 29% found just once. The germline gives CDR1 DFQATT, CDR2 SNEGSKA (reference sequence). The germline V and J ends were trimmed by 3 bases and 2 bases, with 13 bases remaining between them. The CDR3 runs to 14 residues. The TCR originated in a donor aged 50 or older with non-small cell lung cancer. The material was PBMCs, obtained before or after stereotactic body radiation therapy (not recorded which). The rearrangement uses TRBV20-1 and TRBJ1-2, with D perhaps matching TRBD1 (6 bases). The chain's CDR3 is CSARGDTLNYGYTF. The CDR3 DNA reads as TGCAGTGCTAGGGGGGACACCTTAAACTATGGCTACACCTTC.